The clone carrying this T cell receptor beta chain occurred many times. What it recognizes is unknown. The study enrolled patients aged 18 to 65 with newly diagnosed hyperthyroidism of under 2 months' duration. TCR beta CDR3 sequences were amplified from RNA transcripts. HTBI primers drove first-round RT-PCR of the TCR CDR3. TCRdb re-called the multiplex PCR reads through MiXCR, storing one row per CDR3 protein. The repertoire holds about 700,000 distinct CDR3 sequences, with around 15% as singletons. V was clipped by 10 bases and J by 4 bases, with 22 bases between them. CDR3 size: 16 residues. CDR1 SGHAT and CDR2 FQNNGV come from the germline V gene. The sample belongs to a study of T cells in Graves' hyperthyroidism and ophthalmopathy. General observations from the study: Blood also showed most of the thyroid clonotypes that were expanded above 0.001. Using 13 V-J features, a model discriminated ophthalmopathy from stable hyperthyroidism.

The rearrangement links TRBV11-2 to TRBJ2-2; unclear D gene. Sequencing input: blood. The receptor was isolated from a woman under 30 with Graves' hyperthyroidism. CDR3 DNA: TGTGCCACCCCTTCCTTCCCTGGGTTGGGCACCGGGGAGCTGTTTTTT. The encoded protein is CATPSFPGLGTGELFF.